Presented here are 21 T cell receptor beta chains from one specimen sequenced in a study of human T cells and chemical hapten exposure. TCRdb called the RACE reads again in MiXCR, with one record for every CDR3 protein. The data hold around 130,000 distinct CDR3 sequences, with about 10% observed a single time. Time point meaning: patch test 3, about 24 weeks after DPC sensitization. The treatment: therapeutic diphenylcyclopropenone sensitization with weekly scalp DPC. This specimen was whole blood, taken in connection with sensitization to the hapten diphenylcyclopropenone (DPC). These receptors all stem from a woman aged 45-65 years with alopecia areata. Some clones in this sample may be carry-over from other donors' samples.

The CDR3 spells CASSVAGTGTYEQYF. The DNA of the CDR3 is TGTGCCAGCAGCGTCGCCGGGACAGGTACCTACGAGCAGTACTTC. This chain connects TRBV9 to TRBJ2-7; the match to TRBD1 covers 8 bases. Germline CDR1 is SGDLS and CDR2 is YYNGEE. The length of the CDR3 is 15 residues. Germline trimming cut 2 bases from V and 2 bases from J; bases unmatched to any gene: 6.

The chain uses TRBV29-1 and TRBJ2-7; TRBD2 matches at 7 bases. Germline CDR1 reads SQVTM; CDR2 reads ANQGSEA. V lost 4 bases to trimming and J lost 6 bases; unmatched junction nucleotides: 24. The CDR3 is 18 amino acids. CDR3 nucleotides: TGCAGCGTTGCTCACGGGGAGGCCTCCGGGGCGGGAGCATCCGAGCAGTACTTC. Translated, it gives CSVAHGEASGAGASEQYF.

In its sample, this clonotype was seen many times. One junction end disagrees with the germline gene, perhaps due to a read error. This rearrangement joins TRBV12-3 or TRBV12-4 to TRBJ2-3, with D perhaps TRBD1 (5 bases). The CDR3 length is 13 residues. CDR3 sequence reads: CASSLGATDTQYF. Written as DNA, the CDR3 is TGTGCCAGCAGCTTAGGGGCCACAGATACGCAGTATTTT.

This clonotype turned up a few times. V usage is TRBV7-9 and J usage is TRBJ2-3; D gene unclear. The germline V gene has CDR1 SEHNR and CDR2 FQNEAQ (reference sequence). V lost 2 bases, J lost 4 bases, and 4 bases lay in between. The CDR3 has 12 residues. The CDR3 spells CASSLSSDTQYF. The CDR3 DNA is TGTGCCAGCAGCTTAAGCTCAGATACGCAGTATTTT.

The chain joins TRBV6-1 to TRBJ1-5; the D gene is possibly TRBD1 (6 bases). With 4 bases removed from V and 7 bases from J, the gap between germline ends came to 14 bases. This CDR3 contains 14 residues. Germline assignment: CDR1 MNHNS and CDR2 SASEGT. CDR3 amino acids: CASSGESGAQPQHF. The CDR3 nucleotides are TGTGCCAGCAGTGGAGAATCGGGGGCACAGCCCCAGCATTTT.

This clonotype was counted ten times or more. This chain uses TRBV9 with TRBJ2-7, with D unclear. Deletions cut 0 bases from V and 2 bases from J, with 12 bases between. The germline CDR1 and CDR2 sequences are SGDLS and YYNGEE. The CDR3 sequence is 15 residues long. CDR3 DNA: TGTGCCAGCAGCGTAGATCCCCACAGCCCCTACGAGCAGTACTTC. It specifies CASSVDPHSPYEQYF.

In its sample, this clonotype was seen a few times. The gene calls are TRBV7-2 and TRBJ2-2; D ambiguous. V lost 1 base to trimming and J lost 8 bases, with 5 bases between them. This CDR3 contains 12 residues. The germline CDR1 and CDR2 sequences are SGHTA and FQGNSA. The CDR3 DNA sequence: TGTGCCAGCAGCTTAGAGGCGGGGGAGCTGTTTTTT. This codes for CASSLEAGELFF.

There are a few counts of this clonotype. The chain couples TRBV5-1 to TRBJ2-3; TRBD2 aligns across 8 bases. The length of the CDR3 is 15 residues. Germline-derived CDR1 and CDR2 are SGHRS and YFSETQ. V shed 0 bases, J shed 5 bases, and the junction held 5 bases outside the gene matches. CDR3 sequence: CASSLAIGRGDTQYF. The CDR3 DNA is TGCGCCAGCAGCTTGGCCATCGGGAGGGGAGATACGCAGTATTTT. The full variable domain, in which reference TRBV5-1 and TRBJ2-3 provide the parts outside the CDR3, is KAGVTQTPRYLIKTRGQQVTLSCSPISGHRSVSWYQQTPGQGLQFLFEYFSETQRNKGNFPGRFSGRQFSNSRSEMNVSTLELGDSALYLCASSLAIGRGDTQYFGPGTRLTVL.

The J gene is TRBJ1-1, the V gene TRBV5-5; D may be TRBD1 (5 bases). The germline V gene has CDR1 SGHKS and CDR2 YYEKEE (reference sequence). With 2 bases removed from V and 1 base from J, the gap between germline ends came to 9 bases. The CDR3 length is 14 residues. This chain's CDR3 is CASSFTGRNTEAFF. CDR3 DNA sequence: TGTGCCAGCAGCTTCACAGGTAGGAACACTGAAGCTTTCTTT.

Only a few counts were recorded for this clonotype. V gene TRBV30 combines with J gene TRBJ2-7; D perhaps matches TRBD2 (7 bases). The V end lost 3 bases, the J end lost 7 bases, and 16 bases lay between the germline ends. CDR3 length: 13 amino acids. Looked up from germline, CDR1 is GTSNPN and CDR2 is SVGIG (reference sequence). The CDR3 loop reads CAWSPWEGGEQYF. The DNA for the CDR3 is TGTGCCTGGAGCCCCTGGGAGGGGGGAGAGCAGTACTTC.

This clonotype was observed a handful of times. The chain carries TRBV29-1 and TRBJ1-5, with D possibly TRBD1 on 6 matching bases. The V end lost 6 bases, the J end lost 3 bases, and 9 bases lay between the germline ends. From germline, CDR1 is SQVTM and CDR2 ANQGSEA. There are 12 residues in the CDR3. CDR3 amino acids: CSVGQSNQPQHF. CDR3 nucleotides: TGCAGCGTAGGACAGTCCAATCAGCCCCAGCATTTT.

This chain joins TRBV2 and TRBJ2-5; D is undetermined. The CDR3 loop spans 14 amino acids. The germline CDR1 and CDR2 sequences are SNHLY and FYNNEI. V dropped 2 bases and J dropped 0 bases, with 7 bases sitting between them. The CDR3: CASSEPEYQETQYF. In DNA, the CDR3 is TGTGCCAGCAGTGAACCAGAATACCAAGAGACCCAGTACTTC.

The table lists this clonotype with many counts. This chain joins TRBV20-1 and TRBJ2-7; 7 nucleotides line up with TRBD2. This CDR3 has 15 residues. Germline V CDR1 and CDR2: DFQATT, SNEGSKA (reference sequence). Losses at the gene ends were 2 bases for V and 2 bases for J; bases not matched to a gene: 9. CDR3 nucleotide sequence: TGCAGTGCTAGACCGTTGCGGGAGCAAACCTACGAGCAGTACTTC. Translated: CSARPLREQTYEQYF.

This clonotype was detected a few times. The chain is built from TRBV20-1 and TRBJ2-2, with TRBD2 matching 9 bases. Germline V lookup: CDR1 DFQATT, CDR2 SNEGSKA (reference sequence). The CDR3 loop spans 15 amino acids. The trim removed 6 bases at V and 7 bases at J, leaving 12 bases unmatched. The CDR3 DNA sequence: TGCAGTGCGTCACCCGCGGGGGGGCCGGGCGGGGAGCTGTTTTTT. This encodes CSASPAGGPGGELFF.

This clonotype was picked up a small number of times. The chain couples TRBV11-2 to TRBJ2-5, with TRBD1 matching 11 bases. J was trimmed by 7 bases and V by 4 bases; bases with no gene match: 14. CDR3 size: 17 residues. From germline, CDR1 is SGHAT and CDR2 FQNNGV. As DNA, the CDR3 is TGTGCCAGCAGCTCCCTTGCCCGGGACAGGGGGGCCGGGACCCAGTACTTC. Its protein product is CASSSLARDRGAGTQYF.

J is TRBJ1-5 and V is TRBV2; D gene ambiguous. In germline, CDR1 is SNHLY, CDR2 FYNNEI. The CDR3 extends over 13 amino acids. Trimming shortened V by 7 bases and J by 0 bases, and 7 bases separated the two germline ends. CDR3 nucleotides: TGTGCCAGCAACAGAGATAGCAATCAGCCCCAGCATTTT. This translates into CASNRDSNQPQHF.

The chain carries TRBV5-1 and TRBJ2-2; 9 bases map to TRBD1. There are 16 residues in the CDR3. The V and J ends lost 0 bases and 5 bases, in that order; junction bases with no gene match: 5. The germline CDR1 and CDR2 sequences are SGHRS and YFSETQ. CDR3 nucleotide sequence: TGCGCCAGCAGCTTGGCCTACAGGGGGCGAACCGGGGAGCTGTTTTTT. Translation gives CASSLAYRGRTGELFF.

The chain recombines TRBV2 with TRBJ2-1, with 12 nucleotides matching TRBD2. Trimming at V came to 1 base and at J to 8 bases, leaving 6 bases not matched to a gene. Looked up from germline, CDR1 is SNHLY and CDR2 is FYNNEI. The CDR3 consists of 16 residues. Here the CDR3 DNA reads TGTGCCAGCAGTGAAGTCCTAGCGGGAGGGATGGATGAGCAGTTCTTC. Its translation is CASSEVLAGGMDEQFF.

This clonotype has ten or more counts. This chain joins TRBV6-6 and TRBJ1-2; D unclear. Trimming removed 2 bases from V and 4 bases from J, with 8 bases in between. There are 13 residues in the CDR3. Germline CDR1 and CDR2: MNHNY and SVGAGI (reference sequence). The CDR3 DNA follows: TGTGCCAGCAGTTACGGGCAGTTCTATGGCTACACCTTC. Its translation: CASSYGQFYGYTF.

Ten or more counts support this clonotype. The chain is built from TRBV7-6 and TRBJ2-5; D gene unclear. CDR3 length equals 12 residues. Germline CDR1 SGHVS, CDR2 FNYEAQ. The ends were cut back, 5 bases at V and 9 bases at J, with 13 bases in the middle. Written as DNA, the CDR3 is TGTGCCAGCAGCCTAGGGCCTGAGGCCCAGTACTTC. Protein sequence: CASSLGPEAQYF.

In this sample, this clonotype turned up a few times. This chain connects TRBV9 to TRBJ2-3; 11 bases agree with TRBD2. The germline V gene encodes CDR1 SGDLS and CDR2 YYNGEE. V dropped 4 bases and J dropped 4; count of bases not matched to a gene: 11. The CDR3 contains 17 residues. CDR3 nucleotide sequence: TGTGCCAGCAGCCCCCGAGATAGCGGGAGGGCACCAGATACGCAGTATTTT. Translated, it gives CASSPRDSGRAPDTQYF.